The present T cell receptor beta chain was sequenced within a study of T cells in Graves' hyperthyroidism and ophthalmopathy. The CDR3 runs to 12 residues. Per the germline V gene, CDR1 is DFQATT and CDR2 is SNEGSKA (reference sequence). The V end was cut by 6 bases, the J end by 2 bases, with 9 bases between. RNA transcripts yielded amplified TCR beta CDR3 regions. Initially, a first-round RT-PCR of the TCR CDR3 employed the HTBI primer set. In TCRdb, the multiplex PCR reads were re-called with MiXCR into one record per CDR3 protein. The data show 150,000 or so distinct CDR3 sequences, with around 20% seen just once and roughly 71% held by the top ten.

The gene calls are TRBV20-1 and TRBJ2-3; unclear D gene. Source material: blood. The TCR comes from a woman in her fifties or sixties with Graves' hyperthyroidism that later progressed to Graves' ophthalmopathy. CDR3 sequence (DNA): TGCAGTGCCGACTTGAACACAGATACGCAGTATTTT. Amino acid sequence: CSADLNTDTQYF.